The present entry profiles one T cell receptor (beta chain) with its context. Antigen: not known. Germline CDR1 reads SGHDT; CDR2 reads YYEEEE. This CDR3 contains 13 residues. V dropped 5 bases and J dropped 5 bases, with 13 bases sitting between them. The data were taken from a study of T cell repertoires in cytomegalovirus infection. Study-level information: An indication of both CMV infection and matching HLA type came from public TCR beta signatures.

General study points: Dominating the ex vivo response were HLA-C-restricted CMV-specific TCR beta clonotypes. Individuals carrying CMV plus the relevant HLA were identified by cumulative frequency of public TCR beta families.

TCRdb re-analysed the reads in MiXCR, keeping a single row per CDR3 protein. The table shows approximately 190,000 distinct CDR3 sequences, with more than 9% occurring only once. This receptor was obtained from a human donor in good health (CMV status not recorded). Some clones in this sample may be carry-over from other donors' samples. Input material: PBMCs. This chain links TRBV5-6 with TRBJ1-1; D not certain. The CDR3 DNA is TGTGCCAGCAGGGACCCGACGGAGACTGAAGCTTTCTTT. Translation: CASRDPTETEAFF.